This T cell receptor beta chain is from a study of cytomegalovirus exposure and HLA in healthy donors. The PCR had 60 Vbeta and 13 Jbeta primers. Produced via immunoSEQ multiplex PCR; TCRdb's table is partial and in-frame only. Of fewer than 200,000 clones listed, 82% are singletons. The CDR3 has 14 amino acids. In germline, CDR1 is WNHNN, CDR2 SYGVQD (reference sequence). With V trimmed by 2 bases and J by 9 bases, 9 bases remained unmatched. This TCR came from a young woman in good health and CMV-seronegative. The chain carries TRBV10-1 and TRBJ2-7; 8 bases are a match to TRBD2. The sample comprised PBMCs. DNA for the CDR3: TGCGCCAGCAGTGAGAGCGGGAGTGGCCTCGGGCAGTACTTC. It encodes CASSESGSGLGQYF.